The rows below give T cell receptor beta chains drawn from one sample of a study of Tregs in tolerant kidney transplant recipients. Produced via immunoSEQ multiplex PCR; TCRdb's table is partial and in-frame only. The table records 75,000 to 80,000 clones, approximately 90% of them present only once. The sample here was Tregs from blood, taken before the transplant. These receptors were taken from a human donor who received a combined kidney and bone marrow transplant. The CDR3 runs from the conserved cysteine through the conserved F or W. D genes are given only for firm matches. A clone size is listed for some rows: how often the clone was seen (once, few, many), or a class if it is expanded.

clone size,V gene,D gene,J gene,CDR3 protein,CDR3 DNA
.,TRBV5-1,.,TRBJ2-1,CASSLAPDRSDYNEQFF,TGCGCCAGCAGCTTAGCTCCAGACAGGTCAGATTACAATGAGCAGTTCTTC
.,TRBV30,TRBD1,TRBJ1-1,CVMDRGTNTEAFF,TGTGTGATGGACAGGGGAACGAACACTGAAGCTTTCTTT
.,TRBV27,.,TRBJ2-5,CASSKNWQETQYF,TGTGCCAGCAGTAAAAACTGGCAAGAGACCCAGTACTTC
.,TRBV20-1,.,TRBJ2-1,CSARGEYEQFF,TGCAGTGCTAGAGGGGAATATGAGCAGTTCTTC
.,TRBV7-2,.,TRBJ1-3,CASSSWVSGNTIYF,TGTGCCAGCAGCTCCTGGGTCTCTGGAAACACCATATATTTT
.,TRBV10-3,.,TRBJ2-7,CAISSETRRGYEQYF,TGTGCCATCAGCTCCGAAACTAGGAGAGGCTACGAGCAGTACTTC
.,TRBV6-5,TRBD1,TRBJ2-7,CASSSDRGRGEQYF,TGTGCCAGCAGTTCGGACAGGGGGCGGGGGGAGCAGTACTTC
.,TRBV2,.,TRBJ2-5,CASSALYRSGTQYF,TGTGCCAGCAGTGCGTTGTACAGGTCGGGGACCCAGTACTTC
once,TRBV6-1,.,TRBJ2-1,CASSGDLYNEQFF,TGTGCCAGCAGTGGGGACTTATACAATGAGCAGTTCTTC
.,TRBV30,.,TRBJ1-1,CAWGRGGTEAFF,TGTGCCTGGGGTCGGGGGGGCACTGAAGCTTTCTTT
.,TRBV7-2,.,TRBJ2-3,CASEASTDTQYF,TGTGCCAGCGAGGCTAGCACAGATACGCAGTATTTT
.,TRBV6-5,.,TRBJ2-7,CASSKGGPLQLEQYF,TGTGCCAGCAGTAAGGGGGGACCACTCCAGTTGGAGCAGTACTTC
.,TRBV6-6,.,TRBJ2-7,CASSSSTRSYEQYF,TGTGCCAGCAGTTCATCGACTAGATCCTACGAGCAGTACTTC
.,TRBV5-1,.,TRBJ1-1,CASSRGRSQNTEAFF,TGCGCCAGCAGCCGGGGGAGATCTCAAAACACTGAAGCTTTCTTT
.,TRBV15,.,TRBJ1-2,CATSRDFSQDGYTF,TGTGCCACCAGCAGAGATTTTAGTCAGGATGGCTACACCTTC
once,TRBV6-6,.,TRBJ2-2,CASAYSGVWTGELFF,TGTGCCAGCGCATACTCGGGGGTCTGGACCGGGGAGCTGTTTTTT
.,TRBV4-1,.,TRBJ2-5,CASSSQETQYF,TGCGCCAGCAGCTCCCAAGAGACCCAGTACTTC
.,TRBV9,.,TRBJ2-5,CASSVAPQETQYF,TGTGCCAGCAGCGTAGCCCCCCAAGAGACCCAGTACTTC
.,TRBV14,TRBD2,TRBJ2-5,CASSQGLAGVETQYF,TGTGCCAGCAGCCAGGGACTAGCGGGAGTAGAGACCCAGTACTTC
.,TRBV6-6,TRBD1,TRBJ2-7,CASSYFDRVYEQYF,TGTGCCAGCAGTTACTTTGACAGGGTGTACGAGCAGTACTTC
.,TRBV28,TRBD2,TRBJ2-3,CASNSPREGTDTQYF,TGTGCCAGCAATTCTCCGAGGGAGGGGACAGATACGCAGTATTTT
.,TRBV27,.,TRBJ1-1,CASSFGWGGNTEAFF,TGTGCCAGCAGTTTCGGATGGGGGGGGAACACTGAAGCTTTCTTT
.,TRBV29-1,.,TRBJ2-7,CSVQEQVDSYEQYF,TGCAGCGTTCAGGAACAGGTAGACTCCTACGAGCAGTACTTC
.,TRBV6-6,TRBD2,TRBJ2-3,CASSYAGGIYTDTQYF,TGTGCCAGCAGTTACGCGGGAGGAATATACACAGATACGCAGTATTTT
.,TRBV2,.,TRBJ2-6,CASSDSGVRDSSGANVLTF,TGTGCCAGCAGTGATTCTGGGGTTAGAGATAGCTCTGGGGCCAACGTCCTGACTTTC
.,TRBV9,.,TRBJ2-5,CASSVGIQETQYF,TGTGCCAGCAGCGTAGGGATACAAGAGACCCAGTACTTC
once,TRBV4-1,.,TRBJ2-2,CASSQVKGSNTGELFF,TGCGCCAGCAGCCAAGTGAAGGGATCCAACACCGGGGAGCTGTTTTTT
.,TRBV5-1,TRBD2,TRBJ2-3,CASSLGAGGPNTQYF,TGCGCCAGCAGCTTGGGAGCGGGAGGGCCAAATACGCAGTATTTT
.,TRBV6-5,.,TRBJ2-4,CASSGSLGGIQYF,TGTGCCAGCAGCGGCTCACTAGGGGGGATTCAGTACTTC
.,TRBV5-1,TRBD1,TRBJ1-4,CASSQGQGDEKLFF,TGCGCCAGCAGCCAGGGACAGGGAGATGAAAAACTGTTTTTT
once,TRBV6-1,.,TRBJ2-5,CASSERGTQYF,TGTGCCAGCAGTGAACGAGGGACCCAGTACTTC
.,TRBV18,.,TRBJ2-5,CASSFKTGEGETQYF,TGTGCCAGCTCATTCAAAACAGGGGAGGGAGAGACCCAGTACTTC
once,TRBV7-2,.,TRBJ2-5,CASSLEWRETQYF,TGTGCCAGCAGCTTAGAGTGGAGGGAGACCCAGTACTTC
.,TRBV7-2,TRBD1,TRBJ2-7,CASSSRTGTYEQYF,TGTGCCAGCAGCTCCCGGACAGGGACCTACGAGCAGTACTTC
.,TRBV20-1,.,TRBJ1-1,CSGGAIRAFF,TGCAGTGGCGGGGCAATCCGTGCTTTCTTT
.,TRBV7-2,.,TRBJ2-7,CASSLGGAGEQYF,TGTGCCAGCAGCCTCGGGGGCGCTGGGGAGCAGTACTTC
.,TRBV2,.,TRBJ1-5,CASREGSSNQPQHF,TGTGCCAGCAGGGAGGGTTCTAGCAATCAGCCCCAGCATTTT
.,TRBV6-6,TRBD2,TRBJ2-3,CASSSRSGIETDTQYF,TGTGCCAGCAGTTCACGAAGCGGGATTGAGACAGATACGCAGTATTTT
.,TRBV7-6,.,TRBJ2-3,CASSPRGGPSTDTQYF,TGTGCCAGCAGCCCCCGTGGGGGGCCAAGCACAGATACGCAGTATTTT
.,TRBV19,.,TRBJ2-7,CASSFGRGPYEQYF,TGTGCCAGTAGTTTCGGCAGGGGTCCATACGAGCAGTACTTC
.,TRBV28,TRBD2,TRBJ2-1,CASRRGGSYNEQFF,TGTGCCAGCAGGCGGGGGGGCTCCTACAATGAGCAGTTCTTC
.,TRBV7-2,TRBD2,TRBJ2-3,CASTRLAGVDTQYF,TGTGCCAGCACACGACTAGCGGGAGTAGATACGCAGTATTTT
.,TRBV2,.,TRBJ2-7,CASSESVYEQYF,TGTGCCAGCAGTGAGTCAGTATACGAGCAGTACTTC
.,TRBV2,.,TRBJ2-7,CASSVSGNSYEQYF,TGTGCCAGCAGTGTATCAGGGAACTCCTACGAGCAGTACTTC
.,TRBV5-1,.,TRBJ1-4,CASSLGRSTNEKLFF,TGCGCCAGCAGCTTGGGACGGTCAACTAATGAAAAACTGTTTTTT
.,TRBV6-5,TRBD2,TRBJ2-1,CASSSSGIISNEQFF,TGTGCCAGCAGTTCTAGCGGGATAATTAGTAATGAGCAGTTCTTC
.,TRBV28,.,TRBJ1-6,CASSLSVGTNSPLHF,TGTGCCAGCAGTTTATCGGTAGGGACTAATTCACCCCTCCACTTT
few,TRBV5-1,TRBD1,TRBJ2-1,CASSFGDRVGGEQFF,TGCGCCAGCAGCTTTGGGGACAGGGTGGGCGGTGAGCAGTTCTTC